This is a list of T cell receptor beta chains from one sample in a study of CD8+CD57+ T cells in acquired aplastic anemia. From the reads, TCRdb called clonotypes with MiXCR, one entry per CDR3 protein. The sample yields 150,000 to 200,000 distinct CDR3 sequences, 45% to 55% seen once. Sample: sorted CD4+, CD8+, or CD8+CD57+ T cells (not recorded which) from PBMCs. The receptors were gathered from a human donor with aplastic anemia. The CDR3 runs from the conserved cysteine through the conserved F or W. A D gene is named only where the DNA matches it firmly. The size of a clone is reported for some rows only, either as once, few or many, or as a class for expanded clones.

j_call d_call v_call clone_size cdr3_nt cdr3_aa
TRBJ2-7 NA TRBV12-5 many TGTGCTAGTGGGGATGAGGTGAAGAGCGGGCAGTACTTC CASGDEVKSGQYF
TRBJ1-1 NA TRBV27 NA TGTGCCAGCAGGGGGGTGGGCGGCTTCGGGGTAGCTTTCTTT CASRGVGGFGVAFF
TRBJ2-7 TRBD2 TRBV4-1 NA TGCGCCAGCAGCCAAGATCGGACGGGGGGGCGGGCCGAGCAGTACTTC CASSQDRTGGRAEQYF
TRBJ1-5 NA TRBV20-1 many TGCAGTGCTAGTGTCGTCCCAGAGGGCAATCAGCCCCAGCATTTT CSASVVPEGNQPQHF
TRBJ2-7 NA TRBV30 many TGTGCCTGGAGTCCATCCCGAGGTGAGCAGTACTTC CAWSPSRGEQYF
TRBJ1-5 NA TRBV10-2 once TGCGCCAGCATGCTTGGGGGTGGGAGCAATCAGCCCCAGCATTTT CASMLGGGSNQPQHF
TRBJ2-3 TRBD1 TRBV12-3/TRBV12-4 NA TGTGCCAGCAGTCCCCGGACAGGGGTGACAGATACGCAGTATTTT CASSPRTGVTDTQYF
TRBJ2-3 NA TRBV19 once TGTGCCAGTAGTGAAGTGGGGGGCAGAGATACGCAGTATTTT CASSEVGGRDTQYF
TRBJ2-7 NA TRBV15 NA TGTGCCACCGGTAGTACGGGCGACGAGCAGTACTTC CATGSTGDEQYF
TRBJ1-2 NA TRBV15 many TGTGCCACCAGCGCCGAGGGGGGAGTTATGTATGGCTACACCTTC CATSAEGGVMYGYTF
TRBJ2-3 NA TRBV29-1 NA TGCAGCGTCGGGACGGCAGATACGCAGTATTTT CSVGTADTQYF
TRBJ2-7 TRBD1 TRBV20-1 NA TGCAGTGTATCGCCCGGGACAGGGCCATACGAGCAGTACTTC CSVSPGTGPYEQYF
TRBJ1-1 TRBD1 TRBV19 many TGTGCCAGTTTCACGCACAGGGGTTGGGACACTGAAGCTTTCTTT CASFTHRGWDTEAFF
TRBJ1-5 NA TRBV10-3 NA TGTGCCACGATGCCGACAGGCAATCAGCCCCAGCATTTT CATMPTGNQPQHF
TRBJ2-7 TRBD1 TRBV15 few TGTGCCACCAGCAGTAGTGTGGGGGACAGCTCCTACGAGCAGTACTTC CATSSSVGDSSYEQYF
TRBJ2-7 NA TRBV7-2 NA TGTGCCAGCAGCCCACACAGGTTCGGCTCCTACGAGCAGTACTTC CASSPHRFGSYEQYF
TRBJ2-2 NA TRBV5-4 many TGTGCCACCCTTGATAACACCGGGGAGCTGTTTTTT CATLDNTGELFF
TRBJ2-2 NA TRBV6-1 NA TGTGCCAGCAGCCAAAAACTAGTGTCCGGGGAGCTGTTTTTT CASSQKLVSGELFF
TRBJ2-6 NA TRBV15 NA TGTGCCACCATTCCCGGGGACTCTGGGGCCAACGTCCTGACTTTC CATIPGDSGANVLTF
TRBJ2-2 NA TRBV7-2 many TGTGCCAGCAGCTCCTCCTTGGAGCTGTTTTTT CASSSSLELFF
TRBJ2-7 NA TRBV29-1 once TGCAGCGTTGTGGGGGTAAGGGGAGGTGAGCAGTACTTC CSVVGVRGGEQYF
TRBJ1-2 NA TRBV30 NA TGTGCCTGGAGTGTACAGGGCTATGGCTACACCTTC CAWSVQGYGYTF
TRBJ1-1 NA TRBV7-6 NA TGTGCCAGCAGCTTGGCGTTTACTCCTAACACTGAAGCTTTCTTT CASSLAFTPNTEAFF
TRBJ1-6 TRBD1 TRBV2 few TGTGCCAGCAGTGAATGGGAGACAGGGAATTCACCCCTCCACTTT CASSEWETGNSPLHF
TRBJ1-2 TRBD1 TRBV7-9 many TGTGCCAGCTCCCGACAGGGGGGAGCTAACTATGGCTACACCTTC CASSRQGGANYGYTF
TRBJ2-5 TRBD2 TRBV11-1 NA TGTGCCAGCAGCTTAGGGGGACTAGCGGGAGGATGGGAGACCCAGTACTTC CASSLGGLAGGWETQYF
TRBJ2-5 NA TRBV2 NA TGTGCCAGCAGTTATCGGTGGGGGCAAGAGACCCAGTACTTC CASSYRWGQETQYF
TRBJ2-5 TRBD1 TRBV6-5 many TGTGCCAGCAGTTACTCGGACAGGGGTCGCCAAGAGACCCAGTACTTC CASSYSDRGRQETQYF
TRBJ1-2 NA TRBV5-1 many TGCGCCAGCAGCCTAACAATGGACAGTCGATGGGGCTACACCTTC CASSLTMDSRWGYTF
TRBJ2-1 TRBD2 TRBV7-2 few TGTGCCAGCACCGGGACTATGTATGAGCAGTTCTTC CASTGTMYEQFF
TRBJ2-7 NA TRBV14 many TGTGCCAGCAGCCAAGATCTAGATGCGGGGGAGCAGTACTTC CASSQDLDAGEQYF
TRBJ2-2 NA TRBV7-8 few TGTGCCAGCAGCTTGGGGGCCCGGGAGCTGTTTTTT CASSLGARELFF
TRBJ1-1 TRBD1 TRBV25-1 many TGTGCCAGCAGTGGACAGGGGGCCGGAACTGAAGCTTTCTTT CASSGQGAGTEAFF
TRBJ2-7 TRBD2 TRBV24-1 NA TGTGCCACTCGGAGTGGGGGGGAGCTCGAGCACGAGCAGTACTTC CATRSGGELEHEQYF
TRBJ2-5 NA TRBV12-3/TRBV12-4 many TGTGCCAGCAGTTTAGCTAGGGCCGAGACCCAGTACTTC CASSLARAETQYF
TRBJ2-7 NA TRBV6-6 many TGTGCCAGCAGTTACCTTGGAGCTTACGAGCAGTACTTC CASSYLGAYEQYF
TRBJ2-7 TRBD2 TRBV9 many TGTGCCAGCAGCGTAGGTGATAGCGGGAGCTTGGACGAGCAGTACTTC CASSVGDSGSLDEQYF
TRBJ2-7 NA TRBV20-1 many TGCAGTGCTAGAGGCTTACACGGGGGGCATCGGACTAGGGTTTCCTACGAGCAGTACTTC CSARGLHGGHRTRVSYEQYF
TRBJ2-7 TRBD2 TRBV2 NA TGTGCCAGCAGACCGACTAGCGCCCCCTACGAGCAGTACTTC CASRPTSAPYEQYF
TRBJ2-7 TRBD2 TRBV14 many TGTGCCAGCAGCCAAGAAATAGGACTAGCGGGCTACGAGCAGTACTTC CASSQEIGLAGYEQYF
TRBJ2-7 NA TRBV27 many TGTGCCAGCAGTTTAAGAGGCCCCTACGAGCAGTACTTC CASSLRGPYEQYF